The next 28 T cell receptor beta chains were all read from a single sample in a study of T cells after posttransplantation cyclophosphamide. Profiling relied on immunoSEQ multiplex PCR, and the TCRdb table lists in-frame clones only, not all of them. Found here are 35,000 to 45,000 clones, around 80% of them singletons; the top ten hold roughly 8.3%. Treatment was busulfan-fludarabine conditioning, a marrow graft, and cyclophosphamide on days +3 and +4. Material: CD4+ T cells sorted from blood, obtained roughly 250 weeks after a stem cell transplant with posttransplant cyclophosphamide. These receptors were obtained from a female patient in her 40s who received an allogeneic stem cell transplant from a related donor, was CMV-positive, and had no GVHD. The graft donor may be the source of some T cells.

This clone was counted a few times. The rearrangement joins TRBV4-2 to TRBJ1-1, with 7 bases aligning to TRBD1. The CDR3 contains 16 residues. Per the germline V gene, CDR1 is LGHNA and CDR2 is YNFKEQ. The V segment lost 4 bases and the J segment 0 bases; nucleotides outside the gene matches: 8. The DNA of the CDR3 is TGTGCCAGCAGCCCCAGGGGGTCGGGGCTGAACACTGAAGCTTTCTTT. Translation: CASSPRGSGLNTEAFF.

The V gene is TRBV9, the J gene TRBJ2-1; D unclear. The CDR3 is 13 residues long. V lost 5 bases, J lost 0 bases, and 6 bases lay in between. Germline V gene data show CDR1 as SGDLS and CDR2 as YYNGEE. CDR3 nucleotides: TGTGCCAGCAGTTCCTACTCCTACAATGAGCAGTTCTTC. Its translation: CASSSYSYNEQFF. Full variable domain (rest looked up from reference TRBV9 and TRBJ2-1): DSGVTQTPKHLITATGQRVTLRCSPRSGDLSVYWYQQSLDQGLQFLIQYYNGEERAKGNILERFSAQQFPDLHSELNLSSLELGDSALYFCASSSYSYNEQFFGPGTRLTVL.

The V and J genes are TRBV19 and TRBJ2-7; TRBD1 agrees at 10 bases. Germline V gene data show CDR1 as LNHDA and CDR2 as SQIVND (reference sequence). The CDR3 runs to 15 residues. The junction had 5 bases not matched to a gene; V was cut back by 6 bases and J by 0 bases. The CDR3 loop is CASSLRTGGSYEQYF. The CDR3 DNA is TGTGCCAGTAGCCTTCGGACAGGGGGCTCCTACGAGCAGTACTTC.

As concerns this clone: At the DNA level, this CDR3 is encoded by other sequences in the same sample as well. V is TRBV9 and J is TRBJ2-2; 8 nucleotides match TRBD1. The ends lost 2 bases at V and 4 bases at J; junction bases unmatched: 4. This CDR3 region has 15 residues. Germline V gives CDR1 SGDLS, CDR2 YYNGEE. CDR3: CASSVGQGSTGELFF. The CDR3 DNA sequence: TGTGCCAGCAGCGTCGGACAGGGAAGCACCGGGGAGCTGTTTTTT.

The gene calls are TRBV27 and TRBJ1-5; D unresolved. The CDR3 runs 14 residues. Trimming took off 5 bases at V and 3 bases at J, with 11 bases between the two ends. Germline CDR1 MNHEY, CDR2 SMNVEV (reference sequence). The CDR3, as DNA: TGTGCCAGCAGTCCCCGCCGGTTCAATCAGCCCCAGCATTTT. Protein product: CASSPRRFNQPQHF.

V usage is TRBV19 and J usage is TRBJ1-2; 7 positions agree with TRBD1. V was clipped by 4 bases and J by 5 bases; unmatched bases: 13. Germline CDR1 LNHDA, CDR2 SQIVND (reference sequence). This CDR3 contains 16 residues. CDR3 DNA sequence: TGTGCCAGTAGTACAAGACGACAGGGATTGTCGTATGGCTACACCTTC. This codes for CASSTRRQGLSYGYTF.

In DNA, the CDR3 is TGTGCCAGCTCACCAGGACAGGGAATGAACACTGAAGCTTTCTTT. This sequence encodes CASSPGQGMNTEAFF. The chain employs TRBV18 and TRBJ1-1; TRBD1 agrees at 8 bases. The CDR3 spans 15 residues. Germline CDR1 KGHSH, CDR2 LQKENI. The V segment lost 2 bases and the J segment 0 bases; nucleotides outside the gene matches: 2.

The chain combines TRBV19 with TRBJ2-7; TRBD1 aligns across 9 bases. With V trimmed by 7 bases and J by 5 bases, 9 bases remained unmatched. Germline V gene sequence: CDR1 LNHDA, CDR2 SQIVND (reference sequence). The CDR3 length is 14 residues. CDR3 sequence reads: CASTKGQGTHEQYF. The CDR3 bases are TGTGCCAGTACCAAGGGACAGGGAACCCACGAGCAGTACTTC.

The V call is TRBV5-6, the J call TRBJ2-7; perhaps TRBD2 as D (5 bases). V lost 7 bases and J 6 bases, leaving 14 bases between the germline ends. Germline CDR1 is SGHDT and CDR2 is YYEEEE. The CDR3 has 12 amino acids. The CDR3 coding sequence is TGTGCCAGCTCAACTAGTAAAGGCGAGCAGTACTTC. It yields the protein CASSTSKGEQYF.

This rearrangement joins TRBV27 to TRBJ1-1, with 9 bases that match TRBD1. Unmatched junction bases numbered 8, after V lost 11 bases and J lost 1 base. CDR1 is MNHEY and CDR2 is SMNVEV in the germline V gene (reference sequence). The CDR3 covers 14 residues. The CDR3 here is CASQKQGANTEAFF. DNA of the CDR3: TGTGCCTCCCAGAAACAGGGGGCGAACACTGAAGCTTTCTTT.

This clone came up once. The rearrangement joins TRBV29-1 to TRBJ2-5; perhaps TRBD1 as D (5 bases). There are 13 residues in the CDR3. Trimming cost V 7 bases and J 4 bases, with 16 bases left between them. Germline CDR1 and CDR2: SQVTM and ANQGSEA. The CDR3 DNA sequence: TGCAGCGGACTGGCGACAACAGGAGAGACCCAGTACTTC. Its translation: CSGLATTGETQYF. The full variable domain, in which reference TRBV29-1 and TRBJ2-5 provide the parts outside the CDR3, is SAVISQKPSRDICQRGTSLTIQCQVDSQVTMMFWYRQQPGQSLTLIATANQGSEATYESGFVIDKFPISRPNLTFSTLTVSNMSPEDSSIYLCSGLATTGETQYFGPGTRLLVL.

This chain connects TRBV27 to TRBJ2-5; perhaps TRBD1 as D (7 bases). The CDR3 is made up of 18 amino acids. Trimming took off 1 base at V and 4 bases at J, with 22 bases between the two ends. The germline V gene has CDR1 MNHEY and CDR2 SMNVEV (reference sequence). In DNA form, the CDR3 reads TGTGCCAGCAGTTTATACACCAGGGGGGTTTCTCACCTAGAGACCCAGTACTTC. Translation: CASSLYTRGVSHLETQYF.

In its sample, this clone was seen once. V gene TRBV18 combines with J gene TRBJ1-4; D remains ambiguous. V was trimmed by 2 bases and J by 4 bases, leaving 8 bases between them. This CDR3 comprises 14 residues. Germline V gives CDR1 KGHSH, CDR2 LQKENI. The CDR3 reads CASSPESRNEKLFF. CDR3 bases: TGTGCCAGCTCACCAGAGAGCCGTAATGAAAAACTGTTTTTT.

J is TRBJ2-2 and V is TRBV5-6; 9 bases line up with TRBD1. V dropped 2 bases and J dropped 6; count of bases not matched to a gene: 8. The CDR3 loop spans 16 amino acids. The germline V gene has CDR1 SGHDT and CDR2 YYEEEE. CDR3 coding DNA: TGTGCCAGCAGCTTTCCGGGACAGGGTTCCGCCGGGGAGCTGTTTTTT. This gives the protein CASSFPGQGSAGELFF.

This chain links TRBV19 with TRBJ2-2, with D unresolved. This CDR3 has 13 amino acids. The germline gives CDR1 LNHDA, CDR2 SQIVND (reference sequence). Trimming stripped 3 bases from V and 6 bases from J, with 8 bases between. The CDR3 reads CASSILSPGELFF. As DNA, the CDR3 is TGTGCCAGTAGTATTCTTAGCCCCGGGGAGCTGTTTTTT.

The chain couples TRBV19 to TRBJ2-2; 7 bases map to TRBD2. The V segment lost 3 bases and the J segment 4 bases; nucleotides outside the gene matches: 2. The length of the CDR3 is 14 residues. Germline CDR1 and CDR2: LNHDA and SQIVND (reference sequence). The CDR3 sequence: CASSIGGITGELFF. The CDR3, as DNA: TGTGCCAGTAGTATCGGGGGGATCACCGGGGAGCTGTTTTTT.

This chain uses TRBV2 with TRBJ1-1; D might be TRBD1 (6 bases). CDR1 and CDR2 from the germline V gene are SNHLY and FYNNEI. Deletions cut 6 bases from V and 5 bases from J, with 13 bases between. CDR3 length equals 13 residues. In nucleotides, the CDR3 is TGTGCCAGCAGCCCCAGGGGCCGGACTGAAGCTTTCTTT. Protein sequence: CASSPRGRTEAFF. Looking up the rest from reference TRBV2 and TRBJ1-1 gives the full variable domain: EPEVTQTPSHQVTQMGQEVILRCVPISNHLYFYWYRQILGQKVEFLVSFYNNEISEKSEIFDDQFSVERPDGSNFTLKIRSTKLEDSAMYFCASSPRGRTEAFFGQGTRLTVV.

The gene calls are TRBV12-5 and TRBJ2-5; 14 nucleotides align to TRBD2. The CDR3 sequence is 19 residues long. In germline, CDR1 is LGHNT, CDR2 FRNRAP. V shed 2 bases and J 5 bases; nucleotides not matched to a gene: 13. In DNA, the CDR3 is TGTGCTAGTGGTTTGTTCGGGACTAGCGGGGGTTCGAGGGGGGAGACCCAGTACTTC. It is translated as CASGLFGTSGGSRGETQYF. The complete variable domain, with remaining parts taken from reference TRBV12-5 and TRBJ2-5, reads DARVTQTPRHKVTEMGQEVTMRCQPILGHNTVFWYRQTMMQGLELLAYFRNRAPLDDSGMPKDRFSAEMPDATLATLKIQPSEPRDSAVYFCASGLFGTSGGSRGETQYFGPGTRLLVL.

DNA of the CDR3: TGCGCCAGCAGCTCCTTCCCCGGGGAGAATGAAAAACTGTTTTTT. It codes for CASSSFPGENEKLFF. The chain uses TRBV5-1 and TRBJ1-4; D remains ambiguous. V was cut by 3 bases and J by 5 bases, with 14 bases left in between. The CDR3 runs 15 residues. CDR1 and CDR2 from the germline V gene are SGHRS and YFSETQ.

The chain carries TRBV7-3 and TRBJ2-1; 7 nucleotides match TRBD2. Germline CDR1 is SGHTA and CDR2 is FQGTGA. V lost 3 bases, J lost 7 bases, and 9 bases stayed unmatched. This CDR3 comprises 15 residues. CDR3 loop: CASSLSRAGRNEQFF. The CDR3 DNA follows: TGTGCCAGCAGCTTGTCCAGAGCGGGGCGGAATGAGCAGTTCTTC. Supplemented by reference TRBV7-3 and TRBJ2-1, the full variable domain reads GAGVSQTPSNKVTEKGKYVELRCDPISGHTALYWYRQSLGQGPEFLIYFQGTGAADDSGLPNDRFFAVRPEGSVSTLKIQRTERGDSAVYLCASSLSRAGRNEQFFGPGTRLTVL.

This chain uses TRBV9 with TRBJ1-4, with TRBD1 matching 8 bases. J was trimmed by 3 bases and V by 3 bases; bases with no gene match: 7. The CDR3 extends over 16 amino acids. The germline V gene has CDR1 SGDLS and CDR2 YYNGEE. CDR3 protein: CASSATTGGSNEKLFF. The CDR3 coding sequence is TGTGCCAGCAGCGCCACTACAGGGGGGTCTAATGAAAAACTGTTTTTT. Full variable domain (remainder filled in from reference TRBV9 and TRBJ1-4): DSGVTQTPKHLITATGQRVTLRCSPRSGDLSVYWYQQSLDQGLQFLIQYYNGEERAKGNILERFSAQQFPDLHSELNLSSLELGDSALYFCASSATTGGSNEKLFFGSGTQLSVL.

The V and J genes are TRBV7-9 and TRBJ2-5; 8 bases are shared with TRBD2. The CDR3 runs to 13 residues. The V gene end was trimmed by 3 bases and the J gene end by 5 bases; junction bases not matched to a gene: 2. Germline-derived CDR1 and CDR2 are SEHNR and FQNEAQ (reference sequence). The CDR3 loop reads CASSFGRGETQYF. The CDR3 DNA is TGTGCCAGCAGCTTCGGGAGGGGGGAGACCCAGTACTTC.

The CDR3 region is CASSDRRRLNTEAFF. DNA of the CDR3: TGTGCCAGCAGCGACAGGAGGAGATTGAACACTGAAGCTTTCTTT. The chain uses TRBV28 and TRBJ1-1; D may be TRBD1 (6 bases). V dropped 6 bases and J dropped 0 bases, with 14 bases sitting between them. Germline CDR1 reads MDHEN; CDR2 reads SYDVKM. The CDR3 is 15 amino acids.

This clone was seen a few times. V and J are TRBV4-1 and TRBJ2-2, with 10 bases matching TRBD2. Germline CDR1 MGHRA, CDR2 YSYEKL. V lost 6 bases to trimming and J lost 1 base; unmatched junction nucleotides: 8. The CDR3 runs 17 residues. The CDR3, as DNA: TGCGCCAGCAGAGCAGAACTAGCGGGGATGAACACCGGGGAGCTGTTTTTT. Encoded protein: CASRAELAGMNTGELFF.

The CDR3 region is CASSLEGVETQYF. The CDR3 coding sequence is TGCGCCAGCAGCTTGGAAGGAGTCGAGACCCAGTACTTC. The genes are TRBV5-1 and TRBJ2-5; D not certain. V gave up 0 bases and J gave up 5 bases, with 8 bases separating them. The CDR3 covers 13 residues. CDR1 and CDR2 (germline): SGHRS, YFSETQ.

The chain uses TRBV19 and TRBJ2-3; D possibly corresponds to TRBD1 (7 bases). CDR3 length: 16 residues. Deletions cut 4 bases from V and 1 base from J, with 15 bases between. CDR1 and CDR2 (germline): LNHDA, SQIVND (reference sequence). The CDR3 protein is CASSNRQGGGTDTQYF. The CDR3 DNA reads as TGTGCCAGTAGTAATCGCCAGGGGGGAGGCACAGATACGCAGTATTTT.

In this sample, this clone turned up a few times. This sequence joins TRBV7-2 and TRBJ1-4; 8 positions agree with TRBD1. The germline V gene encodes CDR1 SGHTA and CDR2 FQGNSA. The V gene end was trimmed by 5 bases and the J gene end by 3 bases; junction bases not matched to a gene: 2. The CDR3 extends over 14 amino acids. Here the CDR3 reads CASSRTGSNEKLFF. The CDR3 DNA is TGTGCCAGCAGCAGGACAGGGTCTAATGAAAAACTGTTTTTT.

This clone is labeled as medium-sized. The chain recombines TRBV11-2 with TRBJ1-6, with TRBD1 identical over 7 bases. The J segment lost 7 bases and the V segment lost 5 bases, leaving 8 bases of the junction unmatched. This CDR3 comprises 15 residues. Per the germline V gene, CDR1 is SGHAT and CDR2 is FQNNGV. The CDR3 protein is CASSTGTVRNSPLHF. Written as DNA, the CDR3 is TGTGCCAGCAGCACCGGGACAGTACGGAATTCACCCCTCCACTTT.